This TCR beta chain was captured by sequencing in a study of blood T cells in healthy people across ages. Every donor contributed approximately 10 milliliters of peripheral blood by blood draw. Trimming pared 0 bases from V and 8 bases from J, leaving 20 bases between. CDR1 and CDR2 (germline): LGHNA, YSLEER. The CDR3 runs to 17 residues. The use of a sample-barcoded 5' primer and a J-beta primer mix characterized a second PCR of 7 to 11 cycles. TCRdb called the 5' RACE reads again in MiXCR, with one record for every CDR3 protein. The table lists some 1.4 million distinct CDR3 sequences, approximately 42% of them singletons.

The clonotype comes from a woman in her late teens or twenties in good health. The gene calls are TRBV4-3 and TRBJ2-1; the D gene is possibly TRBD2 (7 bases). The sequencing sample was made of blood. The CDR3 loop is CASSQDLGGGRGYEQFF. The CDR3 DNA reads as TGCGCCAGCAGCCAAGATTTAGGGGGGGGTCGTGGTTATGAGCAGTTCTTC.